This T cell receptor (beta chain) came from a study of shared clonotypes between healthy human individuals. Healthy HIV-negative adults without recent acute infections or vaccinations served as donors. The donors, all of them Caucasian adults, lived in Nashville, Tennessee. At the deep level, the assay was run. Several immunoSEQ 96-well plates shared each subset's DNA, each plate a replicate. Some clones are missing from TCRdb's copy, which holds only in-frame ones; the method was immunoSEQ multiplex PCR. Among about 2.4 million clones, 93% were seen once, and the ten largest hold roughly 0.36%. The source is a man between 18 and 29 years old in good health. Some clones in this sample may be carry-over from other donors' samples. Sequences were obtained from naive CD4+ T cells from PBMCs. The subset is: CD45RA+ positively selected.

CDR3: CASSIAAGRPGQPQHF. The DNA for the CDR3 is TGTGCCAGTAGTATAGCCGCCGGCAGGCCGGGTCAGCCCCAGCATTTT. The chain is built from TRBV19 and TRBJ1-5; D is uncertain. The CDR3 has 16 residues. Germline V gives CDR1 LNHDA, CDR2 SQIVND (reference sequence). V was clipped by 1 base and J by 6 bases, with 16 bases between them.